A single sample is the source of the 8 T cell receptor beta chains below, sequenced in a study of T-cell reconstitution after alpha-beta-depleted transplantation in children. Unique molecular identifiers tagged the TCRbeta library. TCRdb used MiXCR to reprocess the PCR reads, holding one entry per CDR3 protein. The repertoire consists of about 600,000 distinct CDR3 sequences, with 10% occurring once and the leading ten covering less than 4.5%. The material was PBMCs from the stem cell graft donor, obtained from the stem cell graft. All receptors come from a human donor who donated a stem cell graft to a child with acute myeloid leukemia.

This clonotype showed up just a few times. V usage is TRBV29-1 and J usage is TRBJ2-3; TRBD2 agrees at 7 bases. Per germline, CDR1 SQVTM and CDR2 ANQGSEA. This CDR3 comprises 16 residues. Germline trimming cut 4 bases from V and 5 bases from J; bases unmatched to any gene: 15. The CDR3 here is CSVVVGAGAIGDTQYF. The CDR3 DNA sequence: TGCAGCGTTGTAGTTGGGGCGGGAGCAATTGGAGATACGCAGTATTTT.

This sequence joins TRBV7-3 and TRBJ2-5; 16 positions agree with TRBD2. The CDR3 has 16 residues. Germline V gives CDR1 SGHTA, CDR2 FQGTGA. V shed 1 base, J shed 5 bases, and the junction held 1 base outside the gene matches. For the CDR3, the DNA is TGTGCCAGCAGCTTAAGGGGACTAGCGGGAGGGGAGACCCAGTACTTC. Residues: CASSLRGLAGGETQYF.

This clonotype came up once. This sequence joins TRBV7-3 and TRBJ2-5, with D possibly TRBD1 on 5 matching bases. This CDR3 is built from 13 residues. V lost 3 bases to trimming and J lost 5 bases, with 10 bases between them. CDR1 is SGHTA and CDR2 is FQGTGA in the germline V gene. This CDR3 is CASSFVAGETQYF. CDR3 nucleotide sequence: TGTGCCAGCAGCTTCGTGGCAGGGGAGACCCAGTACTTC.

This clonotype turned up a few times. This rearrangement joins TRBV11-1 to TRBJ2-1, with unresolved D. Deletions cut 5 bases from V and 7 bases from J, with 21 bases between. CDR3 length: 16 residues. Germline loops: CDR1 SGHAT, CDR2 FQDESV (reference sequence). The CDR3, as DNA: TGTGCCAGCAGCCCCCCCGGATCTATCCGGTCGAATGAGCAGTTCTTC. Translated, it gives CASSPPGSIRSNEQFF.

This clonotype turned up a few times. V usage is TRBV20-1 and J usage is TRBJ2-1; 11 bases are shared with TRBD2. Germline lookup yields CDR1 DFQATT and CDR2 SNEGSKA (reference sequence). The CDR3 is 14 amino acids. V was pared by 6 bases and J by 7 bases, with 8 bases of the junction left unmatched. The DNA of the CDR3 is TGCAGTGCCATCGGGACTAGCGGAGCGAATGAGCAGTTCTTC. Protein sequence: CSAIGTSGANEQFF.

Many counts were recorded for this clonotype. The chain recombines TRBV4-3 with TRBJ2-7, with D possibly TRBD1 on 5 matching bases. V lost 4 bases to trimming and J lost 4 bases, with 26 bases between them. Germline CDR1 is LGHNA and CDR2 is YSLEER. This CDR3 has 18 residues. The CDR3 DNA follows: TGCGCCAGCAGCCGGGGCCGCGGTGTAGGGGTCGGATTATACGAGCAGTACTTC. It codes for CASSRGRGVGVGLYEQYF.

This clonotype appeared a few times. The chain carries TRBV4-2 and TRBJ2-4; 9 nucleotides align to TRBD2. The V gene end was trimmed by 0 bases and the J gene end by 4 bases; junction bases not matched to a gene: 7. The CDR3 covers 17 residues. Germline V gives CDR1 LGHNA, CDR2 YNFKEQ. The CDR3, as DNA: TGTGCCAGCAGCCAAGAACCAGCGGGAGGAAGAAAAAACATTCAGTACTTC. As protein: CASSQEPAGGRKNIQYF.

This clonotype was counted at least ten times. The rearrangement joins TRBV12-3 or TRBV12-4 to TRBJ2-3; 9 bases align to TRBD2. Unmatched junction bases numbered 7, after V lost 6 bases and J lost 0 bases. The length of the CDR3 is 16 residues. The CDR3 nucleotides are TGTGCCAGCAGAATGGGACTAGCTCCTAGCACAGATACGCAGTATTTT. Protein: CASRMGLAPSTDTQYF.